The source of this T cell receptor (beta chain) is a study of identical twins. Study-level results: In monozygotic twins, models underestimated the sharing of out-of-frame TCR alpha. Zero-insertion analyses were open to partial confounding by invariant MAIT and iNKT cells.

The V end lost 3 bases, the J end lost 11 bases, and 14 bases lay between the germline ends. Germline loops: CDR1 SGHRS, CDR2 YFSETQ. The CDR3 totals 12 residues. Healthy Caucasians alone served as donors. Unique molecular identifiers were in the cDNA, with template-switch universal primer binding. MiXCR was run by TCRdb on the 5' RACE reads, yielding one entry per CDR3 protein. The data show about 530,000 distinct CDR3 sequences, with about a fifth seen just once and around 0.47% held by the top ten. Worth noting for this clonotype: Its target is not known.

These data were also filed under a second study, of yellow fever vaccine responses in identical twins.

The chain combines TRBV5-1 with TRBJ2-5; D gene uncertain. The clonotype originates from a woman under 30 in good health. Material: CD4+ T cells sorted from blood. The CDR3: CASSSDRWVQYF. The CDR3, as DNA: TGCGCCAGCAGCTCGGACCGATGGGTTCAGTACTTC.